Described below is a single T cell receptor (beta chain) sequence and its context. Its antigen is undetermined. These data originate in a study of vaccination and CD4 T cells after COVID-19. Sequencing of cultured CD4+ T cell DNA used the Oncomine TCR Beta short-read assay. TCRdb called the PCR reads again in MiXCR, with one record for every CDR3 protein. The profile covers 2,000 to 3,000 distinct CDR3 sequences, with 28% appearing a single time and 25% to 30% taken by the ten largest. Findings and caveats of the study: In convalescent patients, a median around 86% of reactive clones appeared only post-vaccination.

The sample's treatment: roughly ten-day PBMC culture with coronavirus spike peptide pools or control peptides (ViraFEST assay). Germline values: CDR1 LNHDA, CDR2 SQIVND (reference sequence). The V and J ends lost 4 bases and 0 bases respectively, with 15 bases between them. The CDR3 extends over 16 amino acids. The sequences come from CD4+ T cells from blood, cultured in vitro, collected after SARS-CoV-2 vaccination. This sequence was found in a human donor who had recovered from COVID-19. The chain uses TRBV19 and TRBJ1-2; D call uncertain. Here the CDR3 DNA reads TGTGCCAGTAGTACTCCTTACGGTCCAGCTAACTATGGCTACACCTTC. As protein: CASSTPYGPANYGYTF.